A single sample gave rise to the 10 T cell receptor beta chains below, sequenced in a study of cytomegalovirus exposure and HLA in healthy donors. PCR used 60 Vbeta primers and 13 Jbeta primers. Profiled with immunoSEQ multiplex PCR; TCRdb holds only in-frame clones, not every one. The sample lists some 140,000 clones, 60% to 85% occurring once. Sequencing was carried out using PBMCs. These receptors came from a man under 40 in good health and CMV-seronegative.

The rearrangement uses TRBV5-1 and TRBJ2-7; 9 positions agree with TRBD1. The germline CDR1 and CDR2 sequences are SGHRS and YFSETQ. Unmatched junction bases numbered 5, after V lost 4 bases and J lost 3 bases. There are 14 residues in the CDR3. The DNA for the CDR3 is TGCGCCAGCAGCGCGTCGGGACAGGGCTACGAGCAGTACTTC. Its translation is CASSASGQGYEQYF. Variable domain in full (rest from reference TRBV5-1 and TRBJ2-7): KAGVTQTPRYLIKTRGQQVTLSCSPISGHRSVSWYQQTPGQGLQFLFEYFSETQRNKGNFPGRFSGRQFSNSRSEMNVSTLELGDSALYLCASSASGQGYEQYFGPGTRLTVT.

The V and J genes are TRBV4-2 and TRBJ1-5; 9 nucleotides line up with TRBD1. V lost 0 bases to trimming and J lost 12 bases; unmatched junction nucleotides: 12. Germline V gives CDR1 LGHNA, CDR2 YNFKEQ. The CDR3 consists of 16 residues. The CDR3 DNA reads TGTGCCAGCAGCCAAGAAGTGGCTGGGACAGGGACCGTCCAGCATTTT. Translation: CASSQEVAGTGTVQHF.

The V call is TRBV30, the J call TRBJ2-1; TRBD1 might be the D (5 bases). Trimming removed 3 bases from V and 3 bases from J, with 18 bases in between. CDR1 GTSNPN and CDR2 SVGIG come from the germline V gene (reference sequence). The CDR3 has 16 amino acids. The chain's CDR3 is CAWSPGIGYLYNEQFF. In DNA, the CDR3 is TGTGCCTGGAGCCCAGGGATAGGCTACCTCTACAATGAGCAGTTCTTC.

The chain links TRBV30 to TRBJ1-1; a weak D match, TRBD1 (5 bases). Trimming pared 5 bases from V and 3 bases from J, leaving 13 bases between. Germline CDR1 GTSNPN, CDR2 SVGIG (reference sequence). There are 13 residues in the CDR3. DNA for the CDR3: TGTGCCTGGTCAGGGTTCGGGTACACTGAAGCTTTCTTT. It is translated as CAWSGFGYTEAFF.

This clone was detected once. This sequence joins TRBV7-9 and TRBJ1-3; no firm D call. The ends were cut back, 4 bases at V and 0 bases at J, with 10 bases in the middle. Germline-derived CDR1 and CDR2 are SEHNR and FQNEAQ (reference sequence). The CDR3 is made up of 15 amino acids. Here the CDR3 reads CASSYTGISGNTIYF. CDR3 bases: TGTGCCAGCAGCTATACGGGTATCTCTGGAAACACCATATATTTT.

The chain carries TRBV6-1 and TRBJ1-3; no clear D. Germline CDR1 and CDR2: MNHNS and SASEGT. The CDR3 consists of 15 residues. V dropped 6 bases and J dropped 0 bases, with 12 bases sitting between them. For the CDR3, the DNA is TGTGCCAGCAGGTCCGAAGCGGGCTCTGGAAACACCATATATTTT. This sequence encodes CASRSEAGSGNTIYF.

V is TRBV5-6 and J is TRBJ1-2; 7 bases line up with TRBD1. Germline values: CDR1 SGHDT, CDR2 YYEEEE. This CDR3 has 16 amino acids. The V and J ends lost 4 bases and 4 bases, in that order; junction bases with no gene match: 13. The chain's CDR3 is CASSHRRPTGFYGYTF. In DNA form, the CDR3 reads TGTGCCAGCAGCCATCGCCGACCGACAGGGTTCTATGGCTACACCTTC.

The chain joins TRBV28 to TRBJ1-2, with D possibly matching TRBD1 (5 bases). The CDR3 is 13 amino acids. CDR1 and CDR2 (germline): MDHEN, SYDVKM. The germline V and J ends were trimmed by 7 bases and 1 base, with 10 bases remaining between them. This chain's CDR3 is CASTTTVNYGYTF. The DNA for the CDR3 is TGTGCCAGCACCACGACAGTTAACTATGGCTACACCTTC.

The chain uses TRBV7-9 and TRBJ2-5, with a possible D match to TRBD2 (6 bases). The germline V and J ends were trimmed by 2 bases and 5 bases, with 15 bases remaining between them. Germline values: CDR1 SEHNR, CDR2 FQNEAQ (reference sequence). This CDR3 contains 15 residues. CDR3 nucleotides: TGTGCCAGCAGCTTATCAGGCCTCGGAGGGGAGACCCAGTACTTC. This codes for CASSLSGLGGETQYF. The full variable domain, rest sourced from reference TRBV7-9 and TRBJ2-5, is DTGVSQNPRHKITKRGQNVTFRCDPISEHNRLYWYRQTLGQGPEFLTYFQNEAQLEKSRLLSDRFSAERPKGSFSTLEIQRTEQGDSAMYLCASSLSGLGGETQYFGPGTRLLVL.

This clone was seen ten or more times. The chain combines TRBV10-3 with TRBJ2-3, with 11 positions matching TRBD2. CDR3 length equals 14 residues. Germline V lookup: CDR1 ENHRY, CDR2 SYGVKD. With 8 bases clipped from V and 2 bases from J, the junction kept 3 bases outside the gene matches. In DNA, the CDR3 is TGTGCCATCTCTAGCGGGGGGAACACAGATACGCAGTATTTT. This translates into CAISSGGNTDTQYF.